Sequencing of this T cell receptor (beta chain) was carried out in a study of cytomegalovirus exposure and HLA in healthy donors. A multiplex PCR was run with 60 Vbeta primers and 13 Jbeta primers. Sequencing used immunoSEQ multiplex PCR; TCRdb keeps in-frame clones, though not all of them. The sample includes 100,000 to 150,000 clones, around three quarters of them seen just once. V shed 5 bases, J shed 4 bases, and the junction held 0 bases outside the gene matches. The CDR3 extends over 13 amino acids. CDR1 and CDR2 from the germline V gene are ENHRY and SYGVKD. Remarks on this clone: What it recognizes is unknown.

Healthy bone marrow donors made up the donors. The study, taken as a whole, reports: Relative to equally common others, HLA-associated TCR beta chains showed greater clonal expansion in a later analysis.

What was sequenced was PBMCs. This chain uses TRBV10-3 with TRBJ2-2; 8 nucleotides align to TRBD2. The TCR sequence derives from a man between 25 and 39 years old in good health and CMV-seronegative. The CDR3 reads CAISSGGTGELFF. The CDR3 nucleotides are TGTGCCATCAGTAGCGGGGGCACCGGGGAGCTGTTTTTT.